This entry is about one T cell receptor (beta chain). Its antigen is unidentified. CDR3 length equals 13 residues. Germline-derived CDR1 and CDR2 are SEHNR and FQNEAQ (reference sequence). Trimming pared 5 bases from V and 2 bases from J, leaving 7 bases between. The data were taken from a study of T cell responses to AZD1222 COVID-19 vaccine. Study as a whole: Second-dose schedules of about 4 or about 12 weeks were combined. Study conclusions and caveats: It was only after the peak T cell response that any repertoires were sampled. Baseline testing showed seropositivity in only six AZD1222 recipients.

The protocol was immunoSEQ multiplex PCR, while the TCRdb copy is restricted to in-frame clones and leaves out a portion. This repertoire shows about 96,000 clones, 80% to 90% found once; its top ten account for around 1.6%. This chain joins TRBV7-9 and TRBJ1-3; D unclear. This specimen was peripheral blood, taken on day 0 of AZD1222 vaccination. This receptor was identified in an adult in good health. CDR3 sequence (DNA): TGTGCCAGCAGCCGGGAGGCTGGAAACACCATATATTTT. Its protein is CASSREAGNTIYF.